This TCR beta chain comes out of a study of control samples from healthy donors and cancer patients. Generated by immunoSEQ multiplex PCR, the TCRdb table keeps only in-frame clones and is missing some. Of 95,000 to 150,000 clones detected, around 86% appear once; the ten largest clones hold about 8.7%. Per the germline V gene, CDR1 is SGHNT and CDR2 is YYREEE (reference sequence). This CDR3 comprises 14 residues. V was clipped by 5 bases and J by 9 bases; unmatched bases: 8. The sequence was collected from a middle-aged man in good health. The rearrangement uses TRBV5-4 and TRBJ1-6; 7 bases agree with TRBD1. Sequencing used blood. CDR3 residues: CASRQTGVLSPLHF. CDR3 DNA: TGTGCCAGCAGACAAACAGGGGTACTTTCACCCCTCCACTTT.